These 25 T cell receptor beta chains originate from one sample sequenced in a study of blood T cell repertoires in COVID-19. TCRdb keeps only in-frame clones here, not all; method: immunoSEQ multiplex PCR. The top ten hold roughly 0.58% of the sample, which has about 150,000 clones, roughly 80% seen once. Sample: peripheral blood. The receptors were sampled from a man aged 60 to 69 with acute or convalescent COVID-19.

V gene TRBV27 combines with J gene TRBJ2-7; 7 bases line up with TRBD2. Trimming removed 7 bases from V and 7 bases from J; junction bases left unmatched: 10. Germline V lookup: CDR1 MNHEY, CDR2 SMNVEV (reference sequence). This CDR3 is built from 13 residues. The CDR3 bases are TGTGCCAGCAAGGGAGCGGGACGGGGGGAGCAGTACTTC. Protein sequence: CASKGAGRGEQYF.

This clone was recorded once. The rearrangement links TRBV28 to TRBJ2-1; a weak D match, TRBD1 (5 bases). V was clipped by 3 bases and J by 5 bases, with 14 bases between them. CDR1 and CDR2 from the germline V gene are MDHEN and SYDVKM. There are 15 residues in the CDR3. This chain's CDR3 is CASSFDRVPNNEQFF. The CDR3 nucleotides read TGTGCCAGCAGTTTCGACAGAGTACCCAACAATGAGCAGTTCTTC.

The chain recombines TRBV5-4 with TRBJ2-3; the match to TRBD1 covers 8 bases. The junction had 9 bases not matched to a gene; V was cut back by 3 bases and J by 6 bases. This CDR3 has 15 amino acids. The germline CDR1 and CDR2 sequences are SGHNT and YYREEE (reference sequence). The CDR3 spells CASSYGTGGLDTQYF. CDR3 in DNA: TGTGCCAGCAGCTACGGAACAGGGGGTTTGGATACGCAGTATTTT.

V and J are TRBV24-1 and TRBJ2-3, with TRBD2 identical over 10 bases. Germline-derived CDR1 and CDR2 are KGHDR and SFDVKD. J was trimmed by 1 base and V by 4 bases; bases with no gene match: 4. The CDR3 covers 16 residues. CDR3 region: CATSDPGLAGTDTQYF. The DNA of the CDR3 is TGTGCCACCAGTGACCCTGGACTAGCGGGCACAGATACGCAGTATTTT.

The V gene is TRBV7-9, the J gene TRBJ2-7; 8 bases line up with TRBD2. The CDR3 sequence is 15 residues long. V trimming: 1 base; J trimming: 0 bases; junction bases outside the gene matches: 2. Germline values: CDR1 SEHNR, CDR2 FQNEAQ (reference sequence). Here the CDR3 DNA reads TGTGCCAGCAGCTTAGGCGGGGGGAGCTCCTACGAGCAGTACTTC. Amino acids: CASSLGGGSSYEQYF.

The chain has TRBV2 and TRBJ2-1; tentative D call: TRBD2 (5 bases). V was pared by 5 bases and J by 9 bases, with 14 bases between. Germline CDR1 is SNHLY and CDR2 is FYNNEI. The CDR3 covers 13 residues. Written as DNA, the CDR3 is TGTGCCAGCAGTCAAACTAGTAACGGTGAGCAGTTCTTC. Translation gives CASSQTSNGEQFF.

This chain connects TRBV4-3 to TRBJ1-2, with D maybe TRBD1 (6 bases). The V end was cut by 6 bases, the J end by 3 bases, with 17 bases between. This CDR3 is 15 amino acids long. CDR1 is LGHNA and CDR2 is YSLEER in the germline V gene. The CDR3 here is CASRGVGALDYGYTF. Written as DNA, the CDR3 is TGCGCCAGCAGGGGGGTGGGGGCATTAGACTATGGCTACACCTTC.

The chain employs TRBV5-4 and TRBJ2-5; a weak D match, TRBD1 (5 bases). CDR3 length: 15 amino acids. Germline-derived CDR1 and CDR2 are SGHNT and YYREEE (reference sequence). Trimming stripped 1 base from V and 1 base from J, with 11 bases between. This chain's CDR3 is CASSLFGTGQETQYF. The CDR3 DNA follows: TGTGCCAGCAGCTTGTTCGGAACAGGCCAAGAGACCCAGTACTTC.

The chain joins TRBV10-1 to TRBJ1-5, with no clear D. Germline CDR1 is WNHNN and CDR2 is SYGVQD (reference sequence). With 5 bases removed from V and 5 bases from J, the gap between germline ends came to 19 bases. CDR3 length: 16 residues. The chain's CDR3 is CASSLFRGRLHQPQHF. CDR3 coding DNA: TGCGCCAGCAGTCTTTTTCGAGGCCGCCTTCATCAGCCCCAGCATTTT.

The V and J genes are TRBV3-1 (or the pseudogene TRBV3-2) and TRBJ1-3, with 8 bases aligning to TRBD1. Germline V gives CDR1 LGHDT, CDR2 YNNKEL (reference sequence). There are 16 residues in the CDR3. V trimming: 3 bases; J trimming: 5 bases; junction bases outside the gene matches: 9. As DNA, the CDR3 is TGTGCCAGCAGCCAGGGTGGACAGGGCCGGCGAAACACCATATATTTT. This gives the protein CASSQGGQGRRNTIYF.

This chain joins TRBV3-1 (or the pseudogene TRBV3-2) and TRBJ2-3, with D unclear. The V and J ends lost 9 bases and 2 bases respectively, with 6 bases between them. This CDR3 spans 11 amino acids. CDR1 is LGHDT, CDR2 YNNKEL, per germline (reference sequence). In nucleotides, the CDR3 is TGTGCCAGTCAGAACACAGATACGCAGTATTTT. Amino acids: CASQNTDTQYF.

V is TRBV5-1 and J is TRBJ2-7; 7 bases line up with TRBD1. Germline CDR1 reads SGHRS; CDR2 reads YFSETQ. There are 15 residues in the CDR3. The trim removed 4 bases at V and 2 bases at J, leaving 9 bases unmatched. CDR3 sequence reads: CASSPGQATTYEQYF. In nucleotides, the CDR3 is TGCGCCAGCAGCCCAGGACAGGCCACTACCTACGAGCAGTACTTC.

The rearrangement joins TRBV27 to TRBJ1-4, with a weak D call TRBD1 (5 bases). With 6 bases removed from V and 0 bases from J, the gap between germline ends came to 11 bases. The germline V gene encodes CDR1 MNHEY and CDR2 SMNVEV (reference sequence). The CDR3 runs 15 residues. The CDR3 region has the DNA TGTGCCAGCAGGTACGGGGGAGCAACTAATGAAAAACTGTTTTTT. The encoded protein is CASRYGGATNEKLFF.

The chain couples TRBV4-3 to TRBJ1-1; D is undetermined. The CDR3 length is 13 residues. V was pared by 4 bases and J by 8 bases, with 14 bases between. Germline assignment: CDR1 LGHNA and CDR2 YSLEER. Here the CDR3 DNA reads TGCGCCAGCAGCCCGGAGTCCGGATTCGAAGCTTTCTTT. Residues: CASSPESGFEAFF.

The chain employs TRBV11-2 and TRBJ1-1, with D unresolved. Deletions cut 0 bases from V and 0 bases from J, with 8 bases between. The CDR3 spans 15 residues. CDR1 is SGHAT and CDR2 is FQNNGV in the germline V gene. The CDR3 DNA sequence: TGTGCCAGCAGCTTAGATCCAGACATGAACACTGAAGCTTTCTTT. The encoded protein is CASSLDPDMNTEAFF.

This clone was seen only once. This rearrangement joins TRBV6-5 to TRBJ2-2; 9 positions match TRBD1. Germline-derived CDR1 and CDR2 are MNHEY and SVGAGI. The length of the CDR3 is 14 residues. With V trimmed by 6 bases and J by 7 bases, 6 bases remained unmatched. CDR3 protein: CASRPGQGGGELFF. The DNA for the CDR3 is TGTGCCAGCAGGCCGGGACAGGGTGGCGGGGAGCTGTTTTTT.

This chain uses TRBV7-6 with TRBJ2-2; maybe TRBD2 (7 bases). V was cut by 1 base and J by 0 bases, with 12 bases left in between. Per germline, CDR1 SGHVS and CDR2 FNYEAQ. The CDR3 covers 17 residues. The CDR3 bases are TGTGCCAGCAGCTTAGTTGGGGGGGCACCGAACACCGGGGAGCTGTTTTTT. Protein product: CASSLVGGAPNTGELFF.

The chain has TRBV7-2 and TRBJ2-2; TRBD1 agrees at 7 bases. The CDR3 sequence is 19 residues long. Germline V gene data show CDR1 as SGHTA and CDR2 as FQGNSA. The junction had 15 bases not matched to a gene; V was cut back by 5 bases and J by 0 bases. The CDR3 nucleotides are TGTGCCAGCAGCATCTACCCTGACAGGGTTGTGGCGAACACCGGGGAGCTGTTTTTT. Translation gives CASSIYPDRVVANTGELFF.

This chain uses TRBV7-2 with TRBJ2-3; 8 bases are a match to TRBD1. The CDR3 covers 14 residues. V dropped 5 bases and J dropped 4; count of bases not matched to a gene: 5. Germline assignment: CDR1 SGHTA and CDR2 FQGNSA. The DNA for the CDR3 is TGTGCCAGCAGCGCGACAGGGGTATCAGATACGCAGTATTTT. Encoded protein: CASSATGVSDTQYF.

This rearrangement joins TRBV3-1 (or the pseudogene TRBV3-2) to TRBJ1-2; tentatively, D is TRBD1 (5 bases). V was clipped by 4 bases and J by 1 base, with 7 bases between them. The CDR3 loop spans 13 amino acids. CDR1 and CDR2 (germline): LGHDT, YNNKEL (reference sequence). For the CDR3, the DNA is TGTGCCAGCAGCCCGGACATTAACTATGGCTACACCTTC. It specifies CASSPDINYGYTF.

Only one count was recorded for this clone. This chain links TRBV19 with TRBJ2-3; D perhaps matches TRBD2 (5 bases). Germline loops: CDR1 LNHDA, CDR2 SQIVND (reference sequence). The CDR3 length is 12 residues. V shed 8 bases and J shed 1 base, with 7 bases lying between them. This CDR3 is CASAGGTDTQYF. The CDR3 nucleotides read TGTGCCAGTGCCGGGGGCACAGATACGCAGTATTTT.

The chain couples TRBV11-2 to TRBJ1-2; tentative D call: TRBD1 (6 bases). The V gene lost 5 bases and the J gene lost 5 bases, with 9 bases spanning the gap. The CDR3 is 12 amino acids. Per the germline V gene, CDR1 is SGHAT and CDR2 is FQNNGV. CDR3 region: CASSITGYGYTF. Written as DNA, the CDR3 is TGTGCCAGCAGCATCACAGGGTATGGCTACACCTTC. Full variable domain (outside the CDR3, taken from reference TRBV11-2 and TRBJ1-2): EAGVAQSPRYKIIEKRQSVAFWCNPISGHATLYWYQQILGQGPKLLIQFQNNGVVDDSQLPKDRFSAERLKGVDSTLKIQPAKLEDSAVYLCASSITGYGYTFGSGTRLTVV.

V is TRBV7-2 and J is TRBJ2-7, with TRBD2 identical over 9 bases. V was clipped by 1 base and J by 6 bases; unmatched bases: 13. The germline CDR1 and CDR2 sequences are SGHTA and FQGNSA. The CDR3 consists of 17 residues. As DNA, the CDR3 is TGTGCCAGCAGCTTAGTAGAGGGTAGCGGGAGAGCGGCCGAGCAGTACTTC. This encodes CASSLVEGSGRAAEQYF.

The chain has TRBV6-5 and TRBJ1-1; D is ambiguous. The CDR3 has 12 amino acids. With 6 bases removed from V and 4 bases from J, the gap between germline ends came to 9 bases. The V gene's germline CDR1 is MNHEY and CDR2 SVGAGI. The CDR3, as DNA: TGTGCCAGCAGCACGGGGAGCACTGAAGCTTTCTTT. This encodes CASSTGSTEAFF.

The rearrangement uses TRBV2 and TRBJ2-5; 7 positions agree with TRBD2. This CDR3 has 15 residues. The germline V gene encodes CDR1 SNHLY and CDR2 FYNNEI. V lost 4 bases, J lost 3 bases, and 8 bases stayed unmatched. The CDR3 DNA is TGTGCCAGCAGTGTAAGACTAGCCCCCGAAGAGACCCAGTACTTC. It codes for CASSVRLAPEETQYF.